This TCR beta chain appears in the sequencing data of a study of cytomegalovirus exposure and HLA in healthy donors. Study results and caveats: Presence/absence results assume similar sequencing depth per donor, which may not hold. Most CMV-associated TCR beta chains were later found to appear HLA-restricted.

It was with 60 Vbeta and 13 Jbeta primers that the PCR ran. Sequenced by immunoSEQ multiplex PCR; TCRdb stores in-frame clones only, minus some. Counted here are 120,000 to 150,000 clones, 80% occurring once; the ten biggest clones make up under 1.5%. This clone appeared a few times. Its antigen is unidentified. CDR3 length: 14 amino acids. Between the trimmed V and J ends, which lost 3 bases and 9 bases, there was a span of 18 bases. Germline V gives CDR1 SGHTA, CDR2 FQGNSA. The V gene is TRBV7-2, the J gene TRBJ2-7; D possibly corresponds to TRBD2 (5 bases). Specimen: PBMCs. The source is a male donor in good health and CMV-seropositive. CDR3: CASSFTGAPRGQYF. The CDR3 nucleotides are TGTGCCAGCAGCTTTACTGGCGCACCCCGGGGGCAGTACTTC.